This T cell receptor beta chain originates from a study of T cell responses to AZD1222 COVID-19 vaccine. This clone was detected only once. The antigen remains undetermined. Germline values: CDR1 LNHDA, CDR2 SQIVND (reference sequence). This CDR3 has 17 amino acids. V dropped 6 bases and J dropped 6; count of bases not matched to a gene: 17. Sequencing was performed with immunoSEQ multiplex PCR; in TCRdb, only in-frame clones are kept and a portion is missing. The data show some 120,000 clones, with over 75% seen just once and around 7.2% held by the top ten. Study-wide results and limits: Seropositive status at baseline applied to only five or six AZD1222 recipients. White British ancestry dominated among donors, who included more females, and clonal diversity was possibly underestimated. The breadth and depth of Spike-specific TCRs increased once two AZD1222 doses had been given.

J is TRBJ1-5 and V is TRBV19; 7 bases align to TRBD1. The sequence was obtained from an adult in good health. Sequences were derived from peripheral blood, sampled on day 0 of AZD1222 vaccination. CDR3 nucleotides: TGTGCCAGTAGACCTCCGGGCAGGGGGGATGGGGGTCAGCCCCAGCATTTT. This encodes CASRPPGRGDGGQPQHF.